A single T cell receptor (beta chain) is shown here with its context. Its antigen is not identified. The repertoire was sequenced with immunoSEQ multiplex PCR; TCRdb's copy has only in-frame clones and lacks some. The sample shows tens of thousands of clones, 84% of them seen only once. This record comes from a study of OX40 agonist ivuxolimab in advanced cancers. Points from the study as a whole: Doses of 0.1 to 3.0 mg/kg were accompanied by clonal expansion of CD4+ and CD8+ blood T cells by week 6. The work left the antigen specificity of expanded peripheral T cells undetermined. Relative to CD4+, CD8+ T cells held more expanded clones on average.

This TCR derives from an adult with an advanced solid tumor such as melanoma, head and neck, liver or kidney cancer. The starting material was CD4+ or CD8+ T cells sorted from blood, obtained in a trial of the OX40 agonist ivuxolimab.

Written as DNA, the CDR3 is TGTGCCAGCAGCTTACAGGGACAACTTGAAAAACTGTTTTTT. Its protein is CASSLQGQLEKLFF. The V gene is TRBV7-8, the J gene TRBJ1-4; weak D call: TRBD1 (6 bases). CDR1 and CDR2 (germline): SGHVS, FQNEAQ. The CDR3 length is 14 residues. V was pared by 2 bases and J by 7 bases, with 11 bases between.